The T cell receptor beta chain described here comes from a study of T-cell reconstitution after alpha-beta-depleted transplantation in children. General study points: Some patients owed their high day-60 TCRbeta diversity to surviving recipient T cells and thymic progenitors. A year had passed since transplant, and T-cell counts and diversity by then came mostly from newly produced T cells.

The CDR3 consists of 11 residues. Trimming removed 8 bases from V and 6 bases from J, with 9 bases in between. CDR1 and CDR2 from the germline V gene are MNHEY and SVGAGI. A remark on this clonotype: Its antigen remains unidentified.

TCRbeta library preparation incorporated unique molecular identifiers. Via MiXCR, TCRdb re-called the PCR reads, giving one row per CDR3 protein. The table lists around 250,000 distinct CDR3 sequences, about a quarter of them singletons, with 2.6% in the top ten. Sequenced material: PBMCs, taken before TCRalphabeta/CD19-depleted stem cell transplant. This sequence originates from a girl aged 2-10 years with Fanconi anemia, due to receive a stem cell transplant. The chain joins TRBV6-5 to TRBJ2-3, with a possible D match to TRBD2 (7 bases). CDR3: CASAGADTQYF. CDR3 DNA sequence: TGTGCCAGCGCGGGGGCGGATACGCAGTATTTT.